The 32 T cell receptor beta chains in this list originate from one sample, sequenced in a study of blood T cell repertoires in COVID-19. Assay used: immunoSEQ multiplex PCR; TCRdb lists only in-frame clones, some missing. The top ten hold roughly two fifths of the sample, which has about 130,000 clones, 84% seen once. The specimen was peripheral blood. These receptors originate from a human donor in a cohort sampled during active COVID-19.

CDR3 nucleotides: TGCAGCGTTGCTCAGGCCCCGCGACAAGAGACCCAGTACTTC. Translating gives CSVAQAPRQETQYF. V gene TRBV29-1 combines with J gene TRBJ2-5, with D hard to call. The V end lost 4 bases, the J end lost 2 bases, and 14 bases lay between the germline ends. Germline CDR1 reads SQVTM; CDR2 reads ANQGSEA. The CDR3 loop spans 14 amino acids.

The V and J genes are TRBV5-1 and TRBJ2-3; TRBD2 matches at 10 bases. CDR1 is SGHRS and CDR2 is YFSETQ in the germline V gene. Unmatched junction bases numbered 7, after V lost 4 bases and J lost 2 bases. This CDR3 is built from 16 residues. The CDR3 here is CASSPLAGEVTDTQYF. DNA for the CDR3: TGCGCCAGCAGCCCCCTAGCGGGAGAGGTCACAGATACGCAGTATTTT.

The chain combines TRBV4-2 with TRBJ2-1, with 10 bases fitting TRBD2. The CDR3 contains 20 residues. Per the germline V gene, CDR1 is LGHNA and CDR2 is YNFKEQ. V shed 1 base, J shed 1 base, and the junction held 13 bases outside the gene matches. In DNA, the CDR3 is TGTGCCAGCAGCCAAGCTCTAGCGGGAGCATCGATGAGATCCTACAATGAGCAGTTCTTC. It encodes CASSQALAGASMRSYNEQFF.

The J gene is TRBJ2-1, the V gene TRBV9; 15 nucleotides agree with TRBD2. The trim removed 3 bases at V and 8 bases at J, leaving 3 bases unmatched. This CDR3 is 15 amino acids long. Germline CDR1 reads SGDLS; CDR2 reads YYNGEE. CDR3 residues: CASSAGLAGGDEQFF. CDR3 DNA sequence: TGTGCCAGCAGCGCCGGACTAGCGGGAGGGGATGAGCAGTTCTTC. Variable domain in full (rest from reference TRBV9 and TRBJ2-1): DSGVTQTPKHLITATGQRVTLRCSPRSGDLSVYWYQQSLDQGLQFLIQYYNGEERAKGNILERFSAQQFPDLHSELNLSSLELGDSALYFCASSAGLAGGDEQFFGPGTRLTVL.

This clone was observed once. Likely a read error: the CDR3 ends without its conserved phenylalanine or tryptophan. The DNA is left out, because the CDR3 cannot be placed on it with certainty; the CDR3 is given as TCRdb lists it. CDR3 sequence reads: CASSYSENLGRID. The chain is built from TRBV6-2 or TRBV6-3 and TRBJ1-1; the DNA was not used to check the table's D call, TRBD1. CDR1 and CDR2 (germline): MNHEY, SVGEGT. The CDR3 has 13 amino acids, counting both end residues.

CDR3 protein: CAPRTGQGSNTEAFF. As DNA, the CDR3 is TGTGCCCCCCGTACGGGACAGGGATCGAACACTGAAGCTTTCTTT. V is TRBV18 and J is TRBJ1-1; 9 positions match TRBD1. Losses at the gene ends were 11 bases for V and 1 base for J; bases not matched to a gene: 11. There are 15 residues in the CDR3. CDR1 is KGHSH and CDR2 is LQKENI in the germline V gene.

This sequence joins TRBV24-1 and TRBJ1-4, with 9 bases matching TRBD1. V lost 4 bases to trimming and J lost 4 bases; unmatched junction nucleotides: 9. This CDR3 spans 17 amino acids. From germline, CDR1 is KGHDR and CDR2 SFDVKD. The CDR3 loop reads CATSETVPGQGNEKLFF. The CDR3, as DNA: TGTGCCACCAGTGAAACTGTACCGGGACAGGGTAATGAAAAACTGTTTTTT.

This clone was found once. This chain uses TRBV6-2 or TRBV6-3 with TRBJ1-1, with unresolved D. Germline V gives CDR1 MNHEY, CDR2 SVGEGT. The V and J ends lost 2 bases and 0 bases respectively, with 7 bases between them. CDR3 length equals 14 residues. The CDR3 DNA follows: TGTGCCAGCAGTTACGGCAGGTTGAACACTGAAGCTTTCTTT. Translating gives CASSYGRLNTEAFF.

The chain couples TRBV9 to TRBJ2-3, with a possible D match to TRBD1 (6 bases). The CDR3 loop spans 14 amino acids. The germline CDR1 and CDR2 sequences are SGDLS and YYNGEE. The V end lost 4 bases, the J end lost 5 bases, and 14 bases lay between the germline ends. This chain's CDR3 is CASSSGVRGDTQYF. The CDR3 DNA is TGTGCCAGCAGCTCAGGGGTGAGGGGAGATACGCAGTATTTT.

Only one count was recorded for this clone. The chain links TRBV4-1 to TRBJ2-5; D gene ambiguous. The V gene's germline CDR1 is MGHRA and CDR2 YSYEKL. This CDR3 spans 15 amino acids. V lost 0 bases and J lost 2, with 10 bases in between. CDR3 coding DNA: TGCGCCAGCAGCCAAGATCCCCCGGTACAAGAGACCCAGTACTTC. Translated, it gives CASSQDPPVQETQYF.

J is TRBJ1-2 and V is TRBV30, with 7 nucleotides matching TRBD1. J gave up 8 bases and V 0 bases, and 12 bases lay outside the gene matches. Germline CDR1 is GTSNPN and CDR2 is SVGIG (reference sequence). CDR3 size: 15 residues. The CDR3 sequence: CAWSVGTAGTRGYTF. CDR3 bases: TGTGCCTGGAGTGTAGGGACAGCCGGAACCCGCGGCTACACCTTC.

This clone has a handful of counts. The chain links TRBV2 to TRBJ1-5; possibly TRBD1 for D (6 bases). The CDR3 is 14 amino acids. The germline V and J ends were trimmed by 8 bases and 7 bases, with 18 bases remaining between them. CDR1 and CDR2 (germline): SNHLY, FYNNEI. The CDR3: CASGSTGSGQPQHF. As DNA, the CDR3 is TGTGCCAGCGGCTCAACAGGGTCGGGACAGCCCCAGCATTTT. Variable domain in full (rest from reference TRBV2 and TRBJ1-5): EPEVTQTPSHQVTQMGQEVILRCVPISNHLYFYWYRQILGQKVEFLVSFYNNEISEKSEIFDDQFSVERPDGSNFTLKIRSTKLEDSAMYFCASGSTGSGQPQHFGDGTRLSIL.

The table lists this clone with a count of one. This chain joins TRBV12-5 and TRBJ1-1, with D possibly TRBD1 on 6 matching bases. CDR1 LGHNT and CDR2 FRNRAP come from the germline V gene. The CDR3 consists of 13 residues. Trimming stripped 4 bases from V and 7 bases from J, with 13 bases between. CDR3 DNA: TGTGCTAGTGGTTCGGACAGTTTGTTTGAAGCTTTCTTT. This gives the protein CASGSDSLFEAFF.

The chain has TRBV16 and TRBJ2-2; possibly TRBD1 for D (5 bases). Per the germline V gene, CDR1 is KGHSY and CDR2 is FQNENV. The germline V and J ends were trimmed by 0 bases and 5 bases, with 10 bases remaining between them. The CDR3 sequence is 15 residues long. The CDR3 DNA reads TGTGCCAGCAGCCAATCGCCAGGGTCGACCGGGGAGCTGTTTTTT. Protein sequence: CASSQSPGSTGELFF.

The V call is TRBV9, the J call TRBJ1-6, with D possibly being TRBD1 (5 bases). In germline, CDR1 is SGDLS, CDR2 YYNGEE. V gave up 4 bases and J gave up 14 bases, with 22 bases separating them. The CDR3 is 15 amino acids. The CDR3 nucleotides are TGTGCCAGCAGCTCATTGGGAGGGCAGGGTTTGTCCCTCCACTTT. Translated, it gives CASSSLGGQGLSLHF.

This clone was seen more than once but under ten times. The chain couples TRBV25-1 to TRBJ2-1, with 7 bases that match TRBD2. CDR3 size: 14 residues. In germline, CDR1 is MGHDK, CDR2 SYGVNS. V was pared by 2 bases and J by 6 bases, with 4 bases of the junction left unmatched. The CDR3 loop is CASSEGGRANEQFF. In DNA form, the CDR3 reads TGTGCCAGCAGTGAAGGTGGGAGGGCCAATGAGCAGTTCTTC.

The V call is TRBV7-2, the J call TRBJ2-7, with D perhaps matching TRBD2 (6 bases). The germline V and J ends were trimmed by 1 base and 6 bases, with 16 bases remaining between them. The germline CDR1 and CDR2 sequences are SGHTA and FQGNSA. The CDR3 is made up of 15 amino acids. The CDR3 loop reads CASSLGVAGRSEQYF. DNA for the CDR3: TGTGCCAGCAGCTTAGGGGTGGCAGGGAGGTCCGAGCAGTACTTC.

The chain carries TRBV7-2 and TRBJ1-6, with 8 bases lining up with TRBD1. This CDR3 has 16 residues. V was clipped by 1 base and J by 9 bases; unmatched bases: 8. CDR1 is SGHTA, CDR2 FQGNSA, per germline. The CDR3 sequence is CASSLGLGTGTSPLHF. CDR3 nucleotide sequence: TGTGCCAGCAGCTTAGGTCTGGGGACAGGAACTTCACCCCTCCACTTT.

The chain links TRBV19 to TRBJ1-1; D is uncertain. V was pared by 7 bases and J by 10 bases, with 16 bases between. Germline CDR1 is LNHDA and CDR2 is SQIVND (reference sequence). The CDR3 extends over 12 amino acids. This CDR3 is CASNTAGTRAFF. The CDR3 coding sequence is TGTGCCAGTAACACTGCGGGCACTCGAGCTTTCTTT.

This clone was seen once. The chain joins TRBV5-1 to TRBJ1-2, with TRBD1 matching 10 bases. The CDR3 is 14 amino acids. Trimming cost V 7 bases and J 4 bases; bases outside gene matches: 7. CDR1 SGHRS and CDR2 YFSETQ come from the germline V gene. This CDR3 is CASGPGQGTYGYTF. The CDR3 region has the DNA TGCGCCAGCGGACCGGGACAGGGGACCTATGGCTACACCTTC.

This clone was recorded at least ten times. The chain is built from TRBV27 and TRBJ2-7; 9 bases line up with TRBD2. The CDR3 is 14 amino acids. V lost 2 bases, J lost 9 bases, and 8 bases stayed unmatched. Looked up from germline, CDR1 is MNHEY and CDR2 is SMNVEV (reference sequence). CDR3 coding DNA: TGTGCCAGCAGTTTAGCGGGGGGGCCTGAGGGGCAGTACTTC. It encodes CASSLAGGPEGQYF.

The genes are TRBV7-3 and TRBJ2-3; D is possibly TRBD2 (6 bases). Trimming took 2 bases from V and 6 from J, leaving 12 bases between them. Germline V lookup: CDR1 SGHTA, CDR2 FQGTGA. The CDR3 has 14 amino acids. In DNA form, the CDR3 reads TGTGCCAGCAGCTTAGCGGGGATCTACGATACGCAGTATTTT. It specifies CASSLAGIYDTQYF.

V is TRBV2 and J is TRBJ2-1; maybe TRBD1 (6 bases). With 4 bases removed from V and 7 bases from J, the gap between germline ends came to 14 bases. CDR1 SNHLY and CDR2 FYNNEI come from the germline V gene. This CDR3 is built from 14 residues. In DNA, the CDR3 is TGTGCCAGCAGTGCAGGACAGCACTTTAATGAGCAGTTCTTC. Protein: CASSAGQHFNEQFF.

V and J are TRBV5-4 and TRBJ2-1; D possibly corresponds to TRBD2 (6 bases). CDR1 and CDR2 from the germline V gene are SGHNT and YYREEE (reference sequence). This CDR3 contains 15 residues. Trimming took off 4 bases at V and 4 bases at J, with 15 bases between the two ends. The CDR3 nucleotides read TGTGCCAGCAGCCTAGGACCTAGCGTGTACAATGAGCAGTTCTTC. Protein sequence: CASSLGPSVYNEQFF. The variable domain in full, with the rest retrieved from reference TRBV5-4 and TRBJ2-1, is ETGVTQSPTHLIKTRGQQVTLRCSSQSGHNTVSWYQQALGQGPQFIFQYYREEENGRGNFPPRFSGLQFPNYSSELNVNALELDDSALYLCASSLGPSVYNEQFFGPGTRLTVL.

V is TRBV11-2 and J is TRBJ1-1; D is unclear. This CDR3 contains 15 residues. CDR1 is SGHAT and CDR2 is FQNNGV in the germline V gene. Trimming cost V 1 base and J 1 base, with 10 bases left between them. CDR3 coding DNA: TGTGCCAGCAGCTTAGCCCGGGTCAGGAACACTGAAGCTTTCTTT. Protein product: CASSLARVRNTEAFF.

V gene TRBV6-5 combines with J gene TRBJ1-1; D may be TRBD1 (5 bases). The CDR3 runs 11 residues. CDR1 is MNHEY and CDR2 is SVGAGI in the germline V gene. V was pared by 6 bases and J by 7 bases, with 9 bases between. The CDR3 is CASSKQGEAFF. Here the CDR3 DNA reads TGTGCCAGCAGCAAGCAGGGTGAAGCTTTCTTT.

The chain uses TRBV30 and TRBJ1-5, with TRBD1 identical over 9 bases. The length of the CDR3 is 14 residues. In germline, CDR1 is GTSNPN, CDR2 SVGIG (reference sequence). Trimming took 1 base from V and 4 from J; bases not matched to a gene: 2. The CDR3 is CAWSEGQGNQPQHF. CDR3 bases: TGTGCCTGGAGTGAAGGACAGGGGAATCAGCCCCAGCATTTT. Full variable domain (missing parts from reference TRBV30 and TRBJ1-5): SQTIHQWPATLVQPVGSPLSLECTVEGTSNPNLYWYRQAAGRGLQLLFYSVGIGQISSEVPQNLSASRPQDRQFILSSKKLLLSDSGFYLCAWSEGQGNQPQHFGDGTRLSIL.

This clone was seen more than once but under ten times. The CDR3 loop is CASGQTNTGELFF. DNA of the CDR3: TGTGCCAGCGGGCAGACGAACACCGGGGAGCTGTTTTTT. The chain employs TRBV7-8 and TRBJ2-2; no reliable D call. CDR3 size: 13 residues. V was shortened by 8 bases and J by 0 bases, with 7 bases between the two germline ends. The germline CDR1 and CDR2 sequences are SGHVS and FQNEAQ.

Here the CDR3 DNA reads TGTGCCAGCTCACATGTCGGGACAGGGGATGGCTACACCTTC. The encoded protein is CASSHVGTGDGYTF. This sequence joins TRBV18 and TRBJ1-2; TRBD1 matches at 10 bases. The length of the CDR3 is 14 residues. Germline lookup yields CDR1 KGHSH and CDR2 LQKENI. With V trimmed by 4 bases and J by 6 bases, 5 bases remained unmatched.

This clone showed up just once. The rearrangement joins TRBV5-1 to TRBJ1-3; 12 nucleotides agree with TRBD1. The V gene's germline CDR1 is SGHRS and CDR2 YFSETQ. CDR3 length equals 17 residues. The ends lost 0 bases at V and 1 base at J; junction bases unmatched: 2. The CDR3: CASSLGDRGRSGNTIYF. In nucleotides, the CDR3 is TGCGCCAGCAGCTTGGGGGACAGGGGGCGTTCTGGAAACACCATATATTTT.

The V call is TRBV4-3, the J call TRBJ2-7, with 10 nucleotides matching TRBD2. V shed 2 bases, J shed 2 bases, and the junction held 3 bases outside the gene matches. The germline V gene encodes CDR1 LGHNA and CDR2 YSLEER. This CDR3 region has 15 residues. CDR3 amino acids: CASSQIAGGPYEQYF. CDR3 nucleotides: TGCGCCAGCAGCCAAATAGCGGGGGGCCCCTACGAGCAGTACTTC.

The sample holds one count of this clone. The chain uses TRBV9 and TRBJ2-6; 10 bases are a match to TRBD2. The J segment lost 0 bases and the V segment lost 1 base, leaving 4 bases of the junction unmatched. Germline values: CDR1 SGDLS, CDR2 YYNGEE. There are 18 residues in the CDR3. CDR3 sequence: CASSVSLAGTSGANVLTF. CDR3 sequence (DNA): TGTGCCAGCAGCGTATCACTAGCGGGAACCTCTGGGGCCAACGTCCTGACTTTC.